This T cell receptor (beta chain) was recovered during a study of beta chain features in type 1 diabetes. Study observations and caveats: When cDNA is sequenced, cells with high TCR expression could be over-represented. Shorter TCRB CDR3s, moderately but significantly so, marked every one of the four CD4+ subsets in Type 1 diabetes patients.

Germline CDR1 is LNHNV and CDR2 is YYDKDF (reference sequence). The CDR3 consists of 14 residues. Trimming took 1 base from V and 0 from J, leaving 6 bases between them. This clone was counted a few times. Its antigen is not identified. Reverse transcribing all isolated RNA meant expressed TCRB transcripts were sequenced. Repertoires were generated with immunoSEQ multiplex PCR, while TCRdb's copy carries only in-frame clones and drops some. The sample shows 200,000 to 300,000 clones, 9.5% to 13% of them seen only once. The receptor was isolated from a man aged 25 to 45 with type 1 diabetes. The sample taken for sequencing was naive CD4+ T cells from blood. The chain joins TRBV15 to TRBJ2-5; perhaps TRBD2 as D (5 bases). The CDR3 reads CATSRGENQETQYF. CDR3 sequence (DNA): TGTGCCACCAGCAGAGGGGAGAACCAAGAGACCCAGTACTTC.